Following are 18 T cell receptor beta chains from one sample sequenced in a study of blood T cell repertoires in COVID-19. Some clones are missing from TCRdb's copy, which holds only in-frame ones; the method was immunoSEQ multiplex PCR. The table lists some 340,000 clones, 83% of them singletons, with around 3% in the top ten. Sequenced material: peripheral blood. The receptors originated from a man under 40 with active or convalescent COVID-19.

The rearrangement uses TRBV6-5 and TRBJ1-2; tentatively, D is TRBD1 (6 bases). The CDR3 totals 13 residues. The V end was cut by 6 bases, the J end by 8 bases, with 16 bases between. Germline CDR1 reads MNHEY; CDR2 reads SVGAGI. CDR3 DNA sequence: TGTGCCAGCAGACTGGACAGTGAGTACGGCTACACCTTC. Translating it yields CASRLDSEYGYTF.

As DNA, the CDR3 is TGTGCCTGGAGTGTCCGCGACTGGATTCCGGGACAGGGCTCCGGGGAGCTGTTTTTT. Amino acid sequence: CAWSVRDWIPGQGSGELFF. The J gene is TRBJ2-2, the V gene TRBV30; TRBD1 matches 9 bases. The CDR3 length is 19 residues. V was pared by 0 bases and J by 6 bases, with 17 bases of the junction left unmatched. CDR1 is GTSNPN and CDR2 is SVGIG in the germline V gene (reference sequence).

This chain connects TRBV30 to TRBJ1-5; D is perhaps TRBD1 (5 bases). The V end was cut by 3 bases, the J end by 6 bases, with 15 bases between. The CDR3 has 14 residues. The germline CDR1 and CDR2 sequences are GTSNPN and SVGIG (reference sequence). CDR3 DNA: TGTGCCTGGAGGGAGGCAGGGAGGTTTCAGCCCCAGCATTTT. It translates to CAWREAGRFQPQHF.

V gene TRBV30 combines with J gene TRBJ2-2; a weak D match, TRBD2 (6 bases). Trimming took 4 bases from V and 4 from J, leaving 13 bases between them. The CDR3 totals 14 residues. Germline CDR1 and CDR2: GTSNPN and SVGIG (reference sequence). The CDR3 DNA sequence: TGTGCCTGGAACTTCGGGAGATCCACCGGGGAGCTGTTTTTT. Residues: CAWNFGRSTGELFF.

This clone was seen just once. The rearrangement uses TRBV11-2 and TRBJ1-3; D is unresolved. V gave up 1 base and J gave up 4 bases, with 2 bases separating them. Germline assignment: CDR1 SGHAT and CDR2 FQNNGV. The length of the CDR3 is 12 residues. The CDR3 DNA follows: TGTGCCAGCAGCTTAGCAGGAAACACCATATATTTT. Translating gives CASSLAGNTIYF.

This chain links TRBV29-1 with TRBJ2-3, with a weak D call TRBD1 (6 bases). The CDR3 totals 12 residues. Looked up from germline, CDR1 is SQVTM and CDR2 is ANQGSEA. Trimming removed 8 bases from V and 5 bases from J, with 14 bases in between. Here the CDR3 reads CSSAQGLDTQYF. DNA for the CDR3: TGCAGCTCGGCCCAGGGGCTAGATACGCAGTATTTT.

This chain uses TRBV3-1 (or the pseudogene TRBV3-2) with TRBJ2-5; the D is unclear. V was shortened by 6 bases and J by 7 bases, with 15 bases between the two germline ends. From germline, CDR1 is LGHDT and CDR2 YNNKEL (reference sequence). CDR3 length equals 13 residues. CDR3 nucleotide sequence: TGTGCCAGCAGTTCCCGAGTTCTCGGGACCCAGTACTTC. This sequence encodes CASSSRVLGTQYF.

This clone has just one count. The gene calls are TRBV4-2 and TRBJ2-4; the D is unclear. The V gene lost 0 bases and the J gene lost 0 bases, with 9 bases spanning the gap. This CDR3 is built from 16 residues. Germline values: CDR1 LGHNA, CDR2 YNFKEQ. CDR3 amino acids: CASSQETFLAKNIQYF. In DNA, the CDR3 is TGTGCCAGCAGCCAAGAAACTTTTCTAGCCAAAAACATTCAGTACTTC.

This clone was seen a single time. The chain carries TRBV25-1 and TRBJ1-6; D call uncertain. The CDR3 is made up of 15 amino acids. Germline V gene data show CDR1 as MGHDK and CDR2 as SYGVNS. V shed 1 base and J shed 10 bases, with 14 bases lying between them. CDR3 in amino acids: CASSESGLGGSPLHF. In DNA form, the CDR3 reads TGTGCCAGCAGTGAATCGGGTTTAGGAGGGTCACCCCTCCACTTT. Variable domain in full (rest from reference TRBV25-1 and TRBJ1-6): EADIYQTPRYLVIGTGKKITLECSQTMGHDKMYWYQQDPGMELHLIHYSYGVNSTEKGDLSSESTVSRIRTEHFPLTLESARPSHTSQYLCASSESGLGGSPLHFGNGTRLTVT.

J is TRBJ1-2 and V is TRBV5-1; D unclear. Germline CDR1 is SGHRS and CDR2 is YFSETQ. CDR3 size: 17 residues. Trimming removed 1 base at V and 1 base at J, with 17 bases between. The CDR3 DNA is TGCGCCAGCAGCTTGTTGACAAGGCCTTATAGTAACTATGGCTACACCTTC. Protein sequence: CASSLLTRPYSNYGYTF.

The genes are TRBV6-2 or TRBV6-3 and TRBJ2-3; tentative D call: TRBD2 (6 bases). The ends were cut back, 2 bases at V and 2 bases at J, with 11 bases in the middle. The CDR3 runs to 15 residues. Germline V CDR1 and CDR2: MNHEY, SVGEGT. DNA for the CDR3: TGTGCCAGCAGTTACGGCGGGGTGATCACAGATACGCAGTATTTT. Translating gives CASSYGGVITDTQYF.

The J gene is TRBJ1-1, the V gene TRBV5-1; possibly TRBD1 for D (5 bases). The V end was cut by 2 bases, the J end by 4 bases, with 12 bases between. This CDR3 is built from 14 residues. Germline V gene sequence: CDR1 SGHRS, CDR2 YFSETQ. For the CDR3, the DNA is TGCGCCAGCAGCTTCCAGGGTACGACCACTGAAGCTTTCTTT. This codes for CASSFQGTTTEAFF.

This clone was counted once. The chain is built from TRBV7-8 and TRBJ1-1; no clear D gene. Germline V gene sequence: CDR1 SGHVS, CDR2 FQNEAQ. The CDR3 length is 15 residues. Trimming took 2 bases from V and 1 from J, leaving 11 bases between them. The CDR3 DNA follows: TGTGCCAGCAGCTTACGGGCGAGGGCGAACACTGAAGCTTTCTTT. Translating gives CASSLRARANTEAFF.

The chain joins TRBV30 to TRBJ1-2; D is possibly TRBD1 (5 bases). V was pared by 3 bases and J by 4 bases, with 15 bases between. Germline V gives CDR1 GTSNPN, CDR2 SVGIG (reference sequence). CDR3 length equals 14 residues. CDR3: CAWSTPGLSYGYTF. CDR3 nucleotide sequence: TGTGCCTGGAGCACCCCGGGACTCAGCTATGGCTACACCTTC.

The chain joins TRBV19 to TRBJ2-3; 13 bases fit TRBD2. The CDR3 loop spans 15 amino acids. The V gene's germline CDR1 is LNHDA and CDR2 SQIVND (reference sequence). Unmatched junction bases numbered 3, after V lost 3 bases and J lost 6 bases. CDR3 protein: CASSIRTSGSDTQYF. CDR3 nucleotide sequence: TGTGCCAGTAGTATTCGGACTAGCGGGAGTGATACGCAGTATTTT.

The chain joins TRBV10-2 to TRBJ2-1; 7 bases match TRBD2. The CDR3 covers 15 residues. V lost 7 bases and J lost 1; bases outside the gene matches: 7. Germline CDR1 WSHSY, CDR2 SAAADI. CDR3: CASTLLADSYNEQFF. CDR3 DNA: TGCGCCAGCACCCTGCTAGCGGATTCCTACAATGAGCAGTTCTTC.

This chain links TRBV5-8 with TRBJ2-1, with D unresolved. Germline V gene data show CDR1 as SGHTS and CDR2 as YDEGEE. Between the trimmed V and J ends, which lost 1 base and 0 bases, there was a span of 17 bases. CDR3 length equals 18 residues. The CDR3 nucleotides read TGTGCCAGCAGCTTGCGTTCCTCTAGTCCGCACTCCTACAATGAGCAGTTCTTC. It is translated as CASSLRSSSPHSYNEQFF.

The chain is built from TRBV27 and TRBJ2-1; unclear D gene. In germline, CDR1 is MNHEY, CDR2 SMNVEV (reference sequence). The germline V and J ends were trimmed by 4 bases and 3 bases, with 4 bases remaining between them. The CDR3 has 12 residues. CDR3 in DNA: TGTGCCAGCAGTTCACTCTACAATGAGCAGTTCTTC. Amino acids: CASSSLYNEQFF.